This T cell receptor beta chain came from a study of T-cell memory formation after mild COVID-19. A remark on this clonotype: Its target is not known.

TCRdb re-derived calls from the 5' RACE reads in MiXCR, one entry per CDR3 protein. The data show 250,000 to 350,000 distinct CDR3 sequences, 15% to 20% seen once. With 2 bases clipped from V and 6 bases from J, the junction kept 4 bases outside the gene matches. This CDR3 is built from 14 residues. Germline values: CDR1 MNHNS, CDR2 SASEGT. Study observations and caveats: In pre-infection memory, a portion of responding clones appeared, which suggested that cross-reactive memory joined.

The clonotype originates from a man aged 18 to 30 who had mild COVID-19 (a few samples of this study predate the infection). Cell type and time point are not known. Sequenced input: PBMCs or a T cell subset sorted from them (not recorded which). The V and J genes are TRBV6-1 and TRBJ2-4; TRBD1 matches 7 bases. This CDR3 reads CASSEITGVNIQYF. The CDR3 DNA follows: TGTGCCAGCAGTGAAATAACAGGGGTAAACATTCAGTACTTC.